This T cell receptor (beta chain) is drawn from a study of CD4 T cells in relation to SARS-CoV-2 and coronaviruses. Comment on this clone: Its antigen is not known.

CD4+ T cells from unexposed donors were obtained before the COVID-19 pandemic (2011-2018). After about 10 days of culture, CD4+ T cells were isolated. The CDR3 sequence is 15 residues long. From germline, CDR1 is MNHEY and CDR2 SVGAGI. The ends were cut back, 2 bases at V and 4 bases at J, with 9 bases in the middle. Here immunoSEQ multiplex PCR was the method, and the copy in TCRdb shows in-frame clones only, minus some. The sample has roughly 31,000 clones; 55% to 75% are singletons. This TCR was recovered from a human donor in good health. The rearrangement uses TRBV6-5 and TRBJ2-6; D perhaps matches TRBD2 (5 bases). Sequenced: CD4+ T cells from PBMCs, cultured in vitro. The CDR3 region has the DNA TGTGCCAGCAGTTACGGAGGTACCGGGGCCAACGTCCTGACTTTC. Encoded protein: CASSYGGTGANVLTF.